This T cell receptor (beta chain) is drawn from a study of T cell repertoires in aging, cancer and after chemotherapy. TRB rearrangements spanning V, D and J were amplified using mixed TRB-A/B primers. TCRdb fed the multiplex PCR reads into MiXCR, producing one record per CDR3 protein. The sample holds several thousand distinct CDR3 sequences, around 33% seen once. TCR beta rearrangements were amplified from peripheral blood genomic DNA. The germline V gene has CDR1 DFQATT and CDR2 SNEGSKA (reference sequence). V was clipped by 1 base and J by 4 bases, with 13 bases between them. The CDR3 has 14 amino acids.

The chain employs TRBV20-1 and TRBJ2-5; D possibly corresponds to TRBD1 (5 bases). The receptor was derived from a human donor in good health. The donor label of this sample is uncertain. The sample consisted of blood. DNA of the CDR3: TGCAGTGCTAGAGTCGCCGGACATGTAGAGACCCAGTACTTC. The encoded protein is CSARVAGHVETQYF.